Presented here are 28 T cell receptor beta chains from one specimen sequenced in a study of cytomegalovirus exposure and HLA in healthy donors. Primers included in the PCR were 60 Vbeta and 13 Jbeta primers. Assay used: immunoSEQ multiplex PCR; TCRdb lists only in-frame clones, some missing. Among 150,000 to 200,000 clones listed, 87% were seen once. The sample taken for sequencing was PBMCs. Receptors were obtained from a girl less than two years old in good health and CMV-seronegative.

V is TRBV21-1 and J is TRBJ2-1; TRBD2 is the table's D call and was not checked against the DNA. TRBV21-1 is a pseudogene segment. The length of the CDR3 is 16 residues. The CDR3 DNA sequence: TGTGCCAGCAGCAAACTGCCGAGTAGTCCTTACAATGAGCAGTTCTTC. This encodes CASSKLPSSPYNEQFF.

The V gene is TRBV5-1, the J gene TRBJ2-3; weak D call: TRBD2 (5 bases). The CDR3 is made up of 17 amino acids. V dropped 0 bases and J dropped 0 bases, with 14 bases sitting between them. Germline V CDR1 and CDR2: SGHRS, YFSETQ. The CDR3 DNA sequence: TGCGCCAGCAGCTTGGATCAATTGGGAGCTAGCACAGATACGCAGTATTTT. The encoded protein is CASSLDQLGASTDTQYF.

The chain has TRBV7-9 and TRBJ2-1, with D uncertain. The CDR3 sequence is 12 residues long. Germline assignment: CDR1 SEHNR and CDR2 FQNEAQ (reference sequence). The CDR3 region is CSVPGGPNEQFF. CDR3 in DNA: TGTTCCGTGCCCGGCGGTCCCAATGAGCAGTTCTTC.

The chain recombines TRBV4-1 with TRBJ1-3; weak D call: TRBD1 (6 bases). Germline V gene data show CDR1 as MGHRA and CDR2 as YSYEKL. Trimming shortened V by 4 bases and J by 4 bases, and 14 bases separated the two germline ends. The length of the CDR3 is 15 residues. CDR3 sequence (DNA): TGCGCCAGCAGCCGCCCGGGACAAAAAGGAAACACCATATATTTT. It specifies CASSRPGQKGNTIYF.

The rearrangement joins TRBV4-3 to TRBJ2-1; 8 nucleotides match TRBD2. CDR1 and CDR2 from the germline V gene are LGHNA and YSLEER. The CDR3 loop spans 15 amino acids. Losses at the gene ends were 8 bases for V and 9 bases for J; bases not matched to a gene: 15. For the CDR3, the DNA is TGCGCCAGCCGACCGACTAGCGAAGGGGGGGGTGAGCAGTTCTTC. Its translation is CASRPTSEGGGEQFF.

The rearrangement joins TRBV27 to TRBJ2-7; 7 bases match TRBD1. V lost 5 bases to trimming and J lost 2 bases; unmatched junction nucleotides: 6. Germline CDR1 reads MNHEY; CDR2 reads SMNVEV (reference sequence). CDR3 size: 14 residues. In nucleotides, the CDR3 is TGTGCCAGCAGTCATAACAGGGGTCCCTACGAGCAGTACTTC. It translates to CASSHNRGPYEQYF.

The V gene is TRBV6-1, the J gene TRBJ2-1; 12 bases line up with TRBD1. The CDR3 runs 15 residues. The V segment lost 6 bases and the J segment 5 bases; nucleotides outside the gene matches: 5. In germline, CDR1 is MNHNS, CDR2 SASEGT. The CDR3 coding sequence is TGTGCCAGCAGGCCGGGACAGGGGGCCCACAATGAGCAGTTCTTC. Amino acids: CASRPGQGAHNEQFF.

V usage is TRBV5-6 and J usage is TRBJ2-5; a possible D gene is TRBD2 (5 bases). Germline-derived CDR1 and CDR2 are SGHDT and YYEEEE. Between the trimmed V and J ends, which lost 2 bases and 5 bases, there was a span of 16 bases. CDR3 length: 15 amino acids. CDR3 nucleotide sequence: TGTGCCAGCAGCTTTAAAGCGGACGGCCTGGAGACCCAGTACTTC. It translates to CASSFKADGLETQYF.

V and J are TRBV4-1 and TRBJ2-3, with 16 bases that match TRBD2. CDR3 length: 17 residues. Looked up from germline, CDR1 is MGHRA and CDR2 is YSYEKL. J was trimmed by 7 bases and V by 1 base; bases with no gene match: 5. The CDR3 region is CASSQAGLAGGPYTQYF. In DNA form, the CDR3 reads TGCGCCAGCAGCCAAGCGGGACTAGCGGGAGGGCCGTATACGCAGTATTTT.

This CDR3 is CASSRKVPSTLFRDRANSPLHF. For the CDR3, the DNA is TGCGCCAGCAGCCGCAAGGTCCCGTCGACGTTGTTCCGAGACAGGGCTAATTCACCCCTCCACTTT. This sequence joins TRBV4-3 and TRBJ1-6, with 7 bases matching TRBD1. CDR3 length: 22 amino acids. V lost 4 bases and J lost 6; bases outside the gene matches: 27. CDR1 and CDR2 (germline): LGHNA, YSLEER.

V usage is TRBV4-1 and J usage is TRBJ2-2, with D maybe TRBD1 (6 bases). The length of the CDR3 is 15 residues. Trimming shortened V by 1 base and J by 7 bases, and 13 bases separated the two germline ends. Per the germline V gene, CDR1 is MGHRA and CDR2 is YSYEKL. The CDR3: CASSQGQRGFGELFF. DNA for the CDR3: TGCGCCAGCAGCCAAGGACAGAGGGGGTTCGGGGAGCTGTTTTTT.

The chain combines TRBV7-9 with TRBJ2-1; 7 nucleotides match TRBD2. From germline, CDR1 is SEHNR and CDR2 FQNEAQ (reference sequence). Trimming cost V 1 base and J 4 bases; bases outside gene matches: 4. This CDR3 is 15 amino acids long. The CDR3 loop is CASSLGAGAYNEQFF. The CDR3, as DNA: TGTGCCAGCAGCTTAGGGGCGGGAGCGTACAATGAGCAGTTCTTC.

In its sample, this clone was seen once. The chain carries TRBV5-1 and TRBJ1-1; TRBD1 matches at 7 bases. The CDR3 length is 16 residues. The germline gives CDR1 SGHRS, CDR2 YFSETQ. Trimming removed 0 bases from V and 0 bases from J; junction bases left unmatched: 5. CDR3 nucleotides: TGCGCCAGCAGCTTGGGGACAGGACTTATGAACACTGAAGCTTTCTTT. Translating it yields CASSLGTGLMNTEAFF.

The rearrangement uses TRBV6-1 and TRBJ2-5; a possible D gene is TRBD2 (6 bases). CDR3 length: 14 amino acids. V shed 1 base and J shed 7 bases, with 13 bases lying between them. Germline loops: CDR1 MNHNS, CDR2 SASEGT. The CDR3 reads CASSEGSGAGTQYF. In DNA, the CDR3 is TGTGCCAGCAGTGAAGGGTCGGGAGCAGGGACCCAGTACTTC.

The chain has TRBV19 and TRBJ2-2; D ambiguous. With 2 bases removed from V and 9 bases from J, the gap between germline ends came to 7 bases. The CDR3 contains 12 residues. Germline CDR1 reads LNHDA; CDR2 reads SQIVND (reference sequence). The CDR3 DNA follows: TGTGCCAGTAGTATATCTACTCGGGAGCTGTTTTTT. Translating gives CASSISTRELFF.

The CDR3 DNA reads TGTGCCAGCAGTGAAATGGGGCAGAGTCAGCCCCAGCATTTT. Its translation is CASSEMGQSQPQHF. This rearrangement joins TRBV2 to TRBJ1-5; possibly TRBD1 for D (5 bases). CDR3 size: 14 residues. In germline, CDR1 is SNHLY, CDR2 FYNNEI. V was cut by 2 bases and J by 6 bases, with 11 bases left in between.

This clone has just one count. The chain joins TRBV6-5 to TRBJ1-1; TRBD1 is a possible D gene (6 bases). This CDR3 region has 14 residues. The germline CDR1 and CDR2 sequences are MNHEY and SVGAGI. Trimming cost V 6 bases and J 4 bases, with 15 bases left between them. For the CDR3, the DNA is TGTGCCAGCAGCCTTGACAGGCTGTCCACTGAAGCTTTCTTT. Translation: CASSLDRLSTEAFF.

This sequence joins TRBV7-6 and TRBJ2-5, with D perhaps TRBD2 (6 bases). This CDR3 has 13 amino acids. Trimming removed 5 bases from V and 7 bases from J, with 14 bases in between. Germline CDR1 and CDR2: SGHVS and FNYEAQ. The CDR3 spells CASSLSGVGTQYF. The CDR3 region has the DNA TGTGCCAGCAGCCTGTCGGGGGTAGGGACCCAGTACTTC.

The chain joins TRBV6-1 to TRBJ2-1; D is uncertain. Trimming removed 2 bases at V and 6 bases at J, with 11 bases between. This CDR3 contains 14 residues. Germline V gene sequence: CDR1 MNHNS, CDR2 SASEGT. CDR3 DNA: TGTGCCAGCAGTGAAAGAGGTCCCTTCAATGAGCAGTTCTTC. This translates into CASSERGPFNEQFF.

The chain joins TRBV2 to TRBJ1-6; 8 bases align to TRBD1. The CDR3 length is 12 residues. V shed 10 bases, J shed 6 bases, and the junction held 2 bases outside the gene matches. In germline, CDR1 is SNHLY, CDR2 FYNNEI. CDR3 bases: TGTGCCATCAGGGGGCCTAATTCACCCCTCCACTTT. Encoded protein: CAIRGPNSPLHF.

Only a few counts were recorded for this clone. This sequence joins TRBV6-5 and TRBJ1-2; 8 bases align to TRBD1. Losses at the gene ends were 7 bases for V and 6 bases for J; bases not matched to a gene: 10. Per germline, CDR1 MNHEY and CDR2 SVGAGI. The CDR3 runs to 14 residues. CDR3 amino acids: CASIPPRGRDGYTF. The CDR3 bases are TGTGCCAGCATCCCCCCCAGGGGGCGCGATGGCTACACCTTC.

Only one count was recorded for this clone. V and J are TRBV27 and TRBJ2-1; TRBD1 matches at 12 bases. Looked up from germline, CDR1 is MNHEY and CDR2 is SMNVEV (reference sequence). V dropped 6 bases and J dropped 7; count of bases not matched to a gene: 4. This CDR3 has 14 amino acids. For the CDR3, the DNA is TGTGCCAGCAGGGGACAGGGGGCGCGAAATGAGCAGTTCTTC. Encoded protein: CASRGQGARNEQFF.

The V call is TRBV14, the J call TRBJ1-2; D ambiguous. Trimming took off 2 bases at V and 8 bases at J, with 18 bases between the two ends. The germline V gene encodes CDR1 SGHDN and CDR2 FVKESK. The CDR3 is 15 amino acids. The CDR3 coding sequence is TGTGCCAGCAGCCAAAGGTCAACCCGTCACGGGGGCTACACCTTC. This gives the protein CASSQRSTRHGGYTF.

The J gene is TRBJ2-5, the V gene TRBV29-1, with a weak D call TRBD1 (6 bases). The CDR3 length is 12 residues. The germline V gene has CDR1 SQVTM and CDR2 ANQGSEA. V gave up 7 bases and J gave up 1 base, with 10 bases separating them. CDR3 region: CSAGTLQETQYF. The CDR3 coding sequence is TGCAGCGCCGGGACACTCCAAGAGACCCAGTACTTC.

The genes are TRBV6-4 and TRBJ2-3; 7 positions agree with TRBD2. Germline V lookup: CDR1 MRHNA, CDR2 SNTAGT. This CDR3 has 15 residues. V lost 4 bases and J lost 0; bases outside the gene matches: 4. The CDR3 nucleotides read TGTGCCAGCAGTGTTGTAGCGGGTAGCACAGATACGCAGTATTTT. This translates into CASSVVAGSTDTQYF.

V and J are TRBV30 and TRBJ1-2; D remains unclear. Per germline, CDR1 GTSNPN and CDR2 SVGIG (reference sequence). Trimming removed 3 bases from V and 1 base from J, with 15 bases in between. The CDR3 is made up of 15 amino acids. This chain's CDR3 is CAWRDIAEGNYGYTF. The CDR3 nucleotides read TGTGCCTGGAGAGATATAGCAGAGGGTAACTATGGCTACACCTTC.

This clone showed up just once. The gene calls are TRBV18 and TRBJ2-1; TRBD2 is a possible D gene (5 bases). Trimming cost V 3 bases and J 2 bases, with 11 bases left between them. The CDR3 runs to 15 residues. CDR1 is KGHSH and CDR2 is LQKENI in the germline V gene. CDR3 bases: TGTGCCAGCTCACCTACCAGCGGAACCTACAATGAGCAGTTCTTC. Protein product: CASSPTSGTYNEQFF. Supplemented by reference TRBV18 and TRBJ2-1, the full variable domain reads NAGVMQNPRHLVRRRGQEARLRCSPMKGHSHVYWYRQLPEEGLKFMVYLQKENIIDESGMPKERFSAEFPKEGPSILRIQQVVRGDSAAYFCASSPTSGTYNEQFFGPGTRLTVL.

The rearrangement links TRBV4-1 to TRBJ1-1; 7 nucleotides match TRBD1. Trimming cost V 4 bases and J 3 bases; bases outside gene matches: 8. Germline CDR1 is MGHRA and CDR2 is YSYEKL. The CDR3 contains 15 residues. In DNA, the CDR3 is TGCGCCAGCAGCCCCCGGACAGGCCGGGACACTGAAGCTTTCTTT. Its translation is CASSPRTGRDTEAFF.